This TCR beta chain is drawn from a study of cytomegalovirus exposure and HLA in healthy donors. Points from the study as a whole: The classifier reportedly diagnosed cytomegalovirus status with high specificity and sensitivity. Later analysis associated a missense DCLRE1C variant with TCR beta V- and J-gene trimming.

Concerning this clone itself: Antigen unknown.

The V and J ends lost 6 bases and 4 bases, in that order; junction bases with no gene match: 9. The CDR3 has 15 amino acids. Germline assignment: CDR1 MNHNY and CDR2 SVGAGI (reference sequence). Researchers ran the PCR with 60 Vbeta and 13 Jbeta primers. In the study's own analysis: It was a later analysis that counted 83 million or so unique TCR beta chains, of which 8.5 million to 12 million were shared. The data were produced by immunoSEQ multiplex PCR, yet TCRdb's version contains in-frame clones alone and is incomplete. V and J calls and clone size follow that table, whereas D and trimming were derived from the DNA. The sample has some 99,000 clones, under 80% seen once; the top ten hold 1.5% to 2%.

The TCR sequence derives from a man aged 35 to 55 in good health and CMV-seronegative. The sequenced sample was PBMCs. The J gene is TRBJ2-5, the V gene TRBV6-6; TRBD1 matches at 9 bases. The chain's CDR3 is CASRRPQGAPETQYF. The DNA of the CDR3 is TGTGCCAGCAGGCGACCACAGGGGGCCCCAGAGACCCAGTACTTC.